The 4 T cell receptor beta chains listed next were all sequenced from one sample in a study of CD8+ T cells in alopecia areata. This sample's treatment: oral pan-JAK inhibitor, 5-10 mg twice daily. RNA extraction was followed by reverse transcription into cDNA, which acted as the sequencing template. Here immunoSEQ multiplex PCR was the method, and the copy in TCRdb shows in-frame clones only, minus some. The table records approximately 300,000 clones, 58% of them present only once. The specimen was CD4+ T cells sorted from blood, collected at week 24, from a patient treated with tofacitinib. The receptors derive from a human donor with alopecia areata.

The chain carries TRBV7-2 and TRBJ2-3, with 8 bases aligning to TRBD2. Germline V gene data show CDR1 as SGHTA and CDR2 as FQGNSA. With V trimmed by 5 bases and J by 5 bases, 9 bases remained unmatched. CDR3 length: 15 residues. CDR3 nucleotides: TGTGCCAGCAGCCCCCGAGCGGGGGAGGGAGATACGCAGTATTTT. Its protein is CASSPRAGEGDTQYF.

DNA of the CDR3: TGTGCCACCAGCAGGGGCTCTGAGGGACAGGGATCGAACGAGCAGTACTTC. This gives the protein CATSRGSEGQGSNEQYF. The J gene is TRBJ2-7, the V gene TRBV15; TRBD1 agrees at 9 bases. The CDR3 runs to 17 residues. V trimming: 3 bases; J trimming: 5 bases; junction bases outside the gene matches: 14. Germline CDR1 reads LNHNV; CDR2 reads YYDKDF (reference sequence).

V is TRBV5-6 and J is TRBJ2-1, with unresolved D. The length of the CDR3 is 12 residues. V was trimmed by 2 bases and J by 8 bases, leaving 8 bases between them. Germline CDR1 and CDR2: SGHDT and YYEEEE. The CDR3 DNA sequence: TGTGCCAGCAGCTTTGGGTTCGATGAGCAGTTCTTC. It specifies CASSFGFDEQFF. The complete variable domain, with remaining parts taken from reference TRBV5-6 and TRBJ2-1, reads DAGVTQSPTHLIKTRGQQVTLRCSPKSGHDTVSWYQQALGQGPQFIFQYYEEEERQRGNFPDRFSGHQFPNYSSELNVNALLLGDSALYLCASSFGFDEQFFGPGTRLTVL.

This clone was observed a single time. V and J are TRBV6-5 and TRBJ1-2; D not resolved. V was trimmed by 3 bases and J by 1 base, leaving 6 bases between them. CDR3 length: 13 amino acids. Germline CDR1 MNHEY, CDR2 SVGAGI. CDR3 sequence: CASSYHRNYGYTF. For the CDR3, the DNA is TGTGCCAGCAGTTATCATCGTAACTATGGCTACACCTTC.